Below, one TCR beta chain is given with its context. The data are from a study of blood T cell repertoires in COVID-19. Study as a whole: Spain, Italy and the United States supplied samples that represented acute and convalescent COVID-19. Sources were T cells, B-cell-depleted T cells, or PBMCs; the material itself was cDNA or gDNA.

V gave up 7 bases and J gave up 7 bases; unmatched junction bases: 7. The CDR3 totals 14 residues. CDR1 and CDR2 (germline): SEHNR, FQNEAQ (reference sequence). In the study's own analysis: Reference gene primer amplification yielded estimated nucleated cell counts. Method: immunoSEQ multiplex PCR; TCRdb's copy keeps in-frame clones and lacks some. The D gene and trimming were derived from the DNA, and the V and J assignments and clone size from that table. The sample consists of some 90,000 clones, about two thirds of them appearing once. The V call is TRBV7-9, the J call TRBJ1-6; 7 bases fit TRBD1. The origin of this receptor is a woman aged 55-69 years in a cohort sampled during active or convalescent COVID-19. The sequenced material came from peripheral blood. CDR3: CASTRGTENSPLHF. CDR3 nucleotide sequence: TGTGCCAGCACCAGAGGGACAGAAAATTCACCCCTCCACTTT.